This T cell receptor (beta chain) was captured in a study of T cells in Graves' hyperthyroidism and ophthalmopathy. In the study overall: Pretreatment peripheral blood was obtained at initial diagnosis.

Ophthalmopathy patients had moderate-to-severe active disease, CAS ≥3, NOSPECS ≥4, and disease duration under 3 months. Regarding this clonotype: The antigen is not known.

J was trimmed by 7 bases and V by 5 bases; bases with no gene match: 12. Germline V gives CDR1 SEHNR, CDR2 FQNEAQ (reference sequence). The CDR3 covers 16 residues. RNA transcripts served as the template for amplifying TCR beta CDR3 regions. The HTBI set primed first-round TCR CDR3 RT-PCR. TCRdb itself ran the multiplex PCR reads through MiXCR, one entry per CDR3 protein. The data contain 330,000 or so distinct CDR3 sequences, around 18% of them seen just once; the ten biggest clones take up about a sixth. General study points: Most clonotypes expanded in the thyroid (above 0.001) were also present in blood.

The receptor's source is a woman aged 40 to 50 with Graves' ophthalmopathy. Sequenced: blood. The chain recombines TRBV7-9 with TRBJ2-5, with 11 bases fitting TRBD2. CDR3 nucleotide sequence: TGTGCCAGCAGCAAGGGACTAGCGGACCCCAGCGGGACCCAGTACTTC. This gives the protein CASSKGLADPSGTQYF.